This note documents a single T cell receptor (beta chain) sequence. The antigen is not known. This entry is derived from a study of cytomegalovirus exposure and HLA in healthy donors. Overall study findings and caveats: The listing of roughly 160 TCR beta chains classed them as cytomegalovirus-associated.

Primers for the PCR totalled 60 Vbeta and 13 Jbeta. Source study methods: Unique TCR beta chains numbered around 80 million in a later analysis, with about 11 million shared. Here immunoSEQ multiplex PCR was the method, and the copy in TCRdb shows in-frame clones only, minus some. For V, J and clone size, that table is used; D and trimming come from the DNA. The data show about 100,000 clones, around two thirds seen once. This clonotype was sampled from a man aged 25-40 years in good health and CMV-seropositive. Input material: PBMCs.

In DNA form, the CDR3 reads TGTGCCAGCGGGGGCGGAAACAATGAGCAGTTCTTC. Encoded protein: CASGGGNNEQFF. V and J are TRBV28 and TRBJ2-1; D might be TRBD1 (6 bases). Germline CDR1 and CDR2: MDHEN and SYDVKM. V was cut by 8 bases and J by 5 bases, with 10 bases left in between. The CDR3 is 12 residues long. The full variable domain, in which reference TRBV28 and TRBJ2-1 provide the parts outside the CDR3, is DVKVTQSSRYLVKRTGEKVFLECVQDMDHENMFWYRQDPGLGLRLIYFSYDVKMKEKGDIPEGYSVSREKKERFSLILESASTNQTSMYLCASGGGNNEQFFGPGTRLTVL.